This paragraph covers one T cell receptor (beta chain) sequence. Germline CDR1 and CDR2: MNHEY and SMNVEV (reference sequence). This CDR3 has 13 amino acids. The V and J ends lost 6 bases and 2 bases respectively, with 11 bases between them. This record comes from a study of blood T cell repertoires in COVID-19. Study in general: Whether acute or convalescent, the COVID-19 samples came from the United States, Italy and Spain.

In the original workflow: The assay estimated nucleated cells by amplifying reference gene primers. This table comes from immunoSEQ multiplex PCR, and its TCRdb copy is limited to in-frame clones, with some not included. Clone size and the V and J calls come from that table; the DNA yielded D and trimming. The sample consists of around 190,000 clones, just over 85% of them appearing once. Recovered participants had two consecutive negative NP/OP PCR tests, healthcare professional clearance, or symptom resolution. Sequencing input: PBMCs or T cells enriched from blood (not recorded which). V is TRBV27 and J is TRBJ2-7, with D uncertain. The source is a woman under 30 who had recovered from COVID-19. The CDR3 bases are TGTGCCAGCAGCCGGCAGCGAACCTACGAGCAGTACTTC. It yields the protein CASSRQRTYEQYF.